These 21 T cell receptor beta chains share one sample of origin, sequenced in a study of PD-1 blockade in classical Hodgkin lymphoma. Sequencing was performed with immunoSEQ multiplex PCR; in TCRdb, only in-frame clones are kept and a portion is missing. The sample lists 100,000 to 120,000 clones, approximately 90% occurring once. Stated time point: cycle 4 day 1 (C4D1), after less than seven weeks of nivolumab. All the patients suffered relapse after autologous stem cell transplantation, and brentuximab vedotin exposure differed. Sequenced here: peripheral blood mononuclear cells (PBMCs), sampled before the fourth cycle of nivolumab. Every receptor here comes from a human donor with classical Hodgkin lymphoma.

This chain links TRBV7-2 with TRBJ1-5, with D perhaps matching TRBD1 (6 bases). Trimming removed 5 bases at V and 7 bases at J, with 12 bases between. The germline V gene has CDR1 SGHTA and CDR2 FQGNSA. The CDR3 covers 13 residues. CDR3 in DNA: TGTGCCAGCAGCCCTGACAGGAAGCAGCCCCAGCATTTT. Its translation is CASSPDRKQPQHF.

The rearrangement joins TRBV5-4 to TRBJ2-3; 7 bases map to TRBD2. The germline CDR1 and CDR2 sequences are SGHNT and YYREEE (reference sequence). J gave up 3 bases and V 3 bases, and 13 bases lay outside the gene matches. The CDR3 runs to 17 residues. The CDR3 region is CASSYLLGGGSTDTQYF. CDR3 nucleotides: TGTGCCAGCAGCTACCTTTTGGGCGGCGGGAGTACAGATACGCAGTATTTT.

The rearrangement uses TRBV6-5 and TRBJ2-7; 8 nucleotides match TRBD2. The germline V gene has CDR1 MNHEY and CDR2 SVGAGI. The CDR3 totals 15 residues. The V and J ends lost 5 bases and 4 bases, in that order; junction bases with no gene match: 10. The CDR3 loop reads CASSTPRAGVYEQYF. Here the CDR3 DNA reads TGTGCCAGCAGTACCCCCCGAGCGGGAGTATACGAGCAGTACTTC.

The chain couples TRBV7-7 to TRBJ2-5, with D uncertain. The V end lost 1 base, the J end lost 5 bases, and 11 bases lay between the germline ends. Looked up from germline, CDR1 is SSHAT and CDR2 is FNYEAQ (reference sequence). This CDR3 is 14 amino acids long. CDR3 sequence (DNA): TGTGCCAGCAGCTTAGAAGTTTCTTGGGAGACCCAGTACTTC. Its protein is CASSLEVSWETQYF.

The rearrangement joins TRBV30 to TRBJ2-7; the D call may be TRBD1 or TRBD2 (5 bases each). Between the trimmed V and J ends, which lost 3 bases and 0 bases, there was a span of 12 bases. There are 14 residues in the CDR3. CDR1 is GTSNPN, CDR2 SVGIG, per germline (reference sequence). This chain's CDR3 is CAWRAGTHSYEQYF. The CDR3 coding sequence is TGTGCCTGGAGAGCCGGGACCCACTCCTACGAGCAGTACTTC.

This clone was recorded a few times. J is TRBJ1-1 and V is TRBV19; possibly TRBD1 for D (5 bases). This CDR3 has 14 residues. V lost 8 bases and J lost 7, with 20 bases in between. Germline-derived CDR1 and CDR2 are LNHDA and SQIVND (reference sequence). The CDR3 sequence: CASSSGLGHSEAFF. The DNA of the CDR3 is TGTGCCAGTTCTTCAGGGCTCGGACACAGTGAAGCTTTCTTT.

This clone was recorded a few times. The rearrangement joins TRBV9 to TRBJ1-1; D not resolved. This CDR3 contains 13 residues. V lost 3 bases, J lost 5 bases, and 11 bases lay in between. In germline, CDR1 is SGDLS, CDR2 YYNGEE. DNA of the CDR3: TGTGCCAGCAGCGGCACGGGTGGGACTGAAGCTTTCTTT. Its protein is CASSGTGGTEAFF.

The count of this clone is one. This sequence joins TRBV18 and TRBJ2-1, with a weak D call TRBD1 (5 bases). Germline CDR1 reads KGHSH; CDR2 reads LQKENI. The CDR3 runs 16 residues. With 5 bases removed from V and 8 bases from J, the gap between germline ends came to 22 bases. The DNA of the CDR3 is TGTGCCAGCTCAGTGTTCGCCAGACAGAAGAGCGATGAGCAGTTCTTC. It codes for CASSVFARQKSDEQFF.

The J gene is TRBJ2-1, the V gene TRBV19, with unresolved D. The CDR3 is made up of 14 amino acids. CDR1 and CDR2 from the germline V gene are LNHDA and SQIVND (reference sequence). Between the trimmed V and J ends, which lost 5 bases and 3 bases, there was a span of 11 bases. CDR3 amino acids: CASSESGNYNEQFF. CDR3 nucleotide sequence: TGTGCCAGTAGTGAGTCCGGTAACTACAATGAGCAGTTCTTC.

The gene calls are TRBV5-1 and TRBJ2-2; D is perhaps TRBD2 (5 bases). Trimming pared 4 bases from V and 6 bases from J, leaving 19 bases between. Germline V CDR1 and CDR2: SGHRS, YFSETQ. The CDR3 is 16 residues long. The CDR3 region is CASSPPSGSRSGELFF. The DNA of the CDR3 is TGCGCCAGCAGCCCCCCGTCGGGGAGTAGGTCCGGGGAGCTGTTTTTT.

The chain recombines TRBV7-2 with TRBJ2-7; no reliable D call. V was shortened by 3 bases and J by 6 bases, with 12 bases between the two germline ends. Germline CDR1 SGHTA, CDR2 FQGNSA. This CDR3 contains 13 residues. CDR3 amino acids: CASSLEHWGEQYF. The DNA for the CDR3 is TGTGCCAGCAGCTTGGAGCACTGGGGCGAGCAGTACTTC.

The chain is built from TRBV29-1 and TRBJ2-2, with no clear D. The CDR3 has 12 residues. The germline CDR1 and CDR2 sequences are SQVTM and ANQGSEA. With 4 bases removed from V and 5 bases from J, the gap between germline ends came to 8 bases. Written as DNA, the CDR3 is TGCAGCGTTGCAAGTATGACCGGGGAGCTGTTTTTT. This sequence encodes CSVASMTGELFF.

The chain recombines TRBV7-2 with TRBJ1-1; TRBD1 matches 9 bases. From germline, CDR1 is SGHTA and CDR2 FQGNSA. J lost 6 bases, V lost 1 base, and 6 bases had no gene match. The CDR3 loop spans 15 amino acids. DNA for the CDR3: TGTGCCAGCAGCTTAGGCAGGGGACAGGGAGCTGAAGCTTTCTTT. This sequence encodes CASSLGRGQGAEAFF. Full variable domain (missing parts from reference TRBV7-2 and TRBJ1-1): GAGVSQSPSNKVTEKGKDVELRCDPISGHTALYWYRQSLGQGLEFLIYFQGNSAPDKSGLPSDRFSAERTGGSVSTLTIQRTQQEDSAVYLCASSLGRGQGAEAFFGQGTRLTVV.

The chain links TRBV7-9 to TRBJ1-2, with 10 bases matching TRBD1. V gave up 5 bases and J gave up 1 base; unmatched junction bases: 7. Germline V gene data show CDR1 as SEHNR and CDR2 as FQNEAQ (reference sequence). The CDR3 spans 16 residues. CDR3 residues: CASSPKTGGGNYGYTF. In DNA, the CDR3 is TGTGCCAGCAGCCCGAAGACAGGGGGCGGTAACTATGGCTACACCTTC.

V usage is TRBV2 and J usage is TRBJ1-1, with D maybe TRBD1 (5 bases). Germline V lookup: CDR1 SNHLY, CDR2 FYNNEI. V lost 9 bases and J lost 5, with 16 bases in between. The CDR3 contains 13 residues. The CDR3 is CASGTGVRTEAFF. The CDR3 coding sequence is TGTGCCAGTGGGACGGGGGTGAGGACTGAAGCTTTCTTT.

The chain joins TRBV6-1 to TRBJ1-5, with D maybe TRBD1 (6 bases). Germline V gene data show CDR1 as MNHNS and CDR2 as SASEGT. V was shortened by 6 bases and J by 9 bases, with 21 bases between the two germline ends. This CDR3 is 15 amino acids long. CDR3 protein: CASRPGLGAHRPQHF. The CDR3 nucleotides are TGTGCCAGCAGGCCGGGCCTGGGGGCTCATCGGCCCCAGCATTTT.

The gene calls are TRBV5-6 and TRBJ1-4; D perhaps matches TRBD1 (6 bases). Germline loops: CDR1 SGHDT, CDR2 YYEEEE. The ends were cut back, 4 bases at V and 7 bases at J, with 14 bases in the middle. This CDR3 is 14 amino acids long. Here the CDR3 DNA reads TGTGCCAGCAGCCTAGGGGGGTTAGGTGAAAAACTGTTTTTT. Protein sequence: CASSLGGLGEKLFF. The variable domain in full, completed from reference TRBV5-6 and TRBJ1-4, reads DAGVTQSPTHLIKTRGQQVTLRCSPKSGHDTVSWYQQALGQGPQFIFQYYEEEERQRGNFPDRFSGHQFPNYSSELNVNALLLGDSALYLCASSLGGLGEKLFFGSGTQLSVL.

The rearrangement uses TRBV27 and TRBJ2-2, with TRBD2 matching over 16 bases. Germline V gene lookup returns CDR1 MNHEY and CDR2 SMNVEV (reference sequence). The CDR3 is 18 residues long. With 0 bases clipped from V and 5 bases from J, the junction kept 3 bases outside the gene matches. CDR3 sequence: CASSLSGLAGGGTGELFF. The DNA of the CDR3 is TGTGCCAGCAGTTTATCGGGACTAGCGGGAGGGGGTACCGGGGAGCTGTTTTTT.

V gene TRBV19 combines with J gene TRBJ2-2, with no clear D. This CDR3 region has 14 residues. V was pared by 7 bases and J by 1 base, with 10 bases between. Germline lookup yields CDR1 LNHDA and CDR2 SQIVND (reference sequence). The CDR3 region has the DNA TGTGCCAGTAACACGGTCGGGAACACCGGGGAGCTGTTTTTT. Translation gives CASNTVGNTGELFF.

This clone was detected once. The genes are TRBV28 and TRBJ2-7, with TRBD2 identical over 7 bases. Germline-derived CDR1 and CDR2 are MDHEN and SYDVKM. The CDR3 sequence is 15 residues long. Trimming removed 6 bases from V and 1 base from J; junction bases left unmatched: 9. Here the CDR3 DNA reads TGTGCCAGCAGCTTTCGGGGGGTGGGGTCCTACGAGCAGTACTTC. Translated, it gives CASSFRGVGSYEQYF.

This chain connects TRBV11-1 to TRBJ2-7; the match to TRBD1 covers 7 bases. The CDR3 loop spans 15 amino acids. Germline V gives CDR1 SGHAT, CDR2 FQDESV (reference sequence). Trimming cost V 1 base and J 5 bases; bases outside gene matches: 8. The CDR3: CASSLDDRAFDEQYF. The CDR3 DNA sequence: TGTGCCAGCAGCTTAGACGACAGGGCCTTTGACGAGCAGTACTTC. The full variable domain, with the rest looked up from reference TRBV11-1 and TRBJ2-7, is EAEVAQSPRYKITEKSQAVAFWCDPISGHATLYWYRQILGQGPELLVQFQDESVVDDSQLPKDRFSAERLKGVDSTLKIQPAELGDSAMYLCASSLDDRAFDEQYFGPGTRLTVT.